The 14 T cell receptor beta chains below all came from one sample that was sequenced in a study of shared clonotypes between healthy human individuals. Clones were read by immunoSEQ multiplex PCR, and TCRdb kept only the in-frame ones, dropping some. The profile covers some 360,000 clones, with about 73% appearing a single time and about 9.4% taken by the ten largest. What was sequenced was memory CD4+ T cells sorted from blood. Subset defined: CD45RA-negative fraction. These receptors were taken from a man younger than 40 in good health.

The V call is TRBV19, the J call TRBJ1-1; D is possibly TRBD1 (6 bases). Germline values: CDR1 LNHDA, CDR2 SQIVND (reference sequence). Deletions cut 7 bases from V and 8 bases from J, with 17 bases between. The CDR3 contains 13 residues. CDR3 DNA: TGTGCCAGTAAAGGGGGTATGGGGCGAGAAGCTTTCTTT. Amino acids: CASKGGMGREAFF.

The chain couples TRBV5-1 to TRBJ2-5; no clear D. Trimming shortened V by 1 base and J by 2 bases, and 12 bases separated the two germline ends. Per germline, CDR1 SGHRS and CDR2 YFSETQ. This CDR3 comprises 15 residues. The CDR3 region is CASSLSGQLQETQYF. Written as DNA, the CDR3 is TGCGCCAGCAGCTTGAGTGGTCAGCTTCAAGAGACCCAGTACTTC.

The chain couples TRBV6-1 to TRBJ2-5, with no clear D. The CDR3 extends over 13 amino acids. V was clipped by 7 bases and J by 0 bases, with 9 bases between them. Looked up from germline, CDR1 is MNHNS and CDR2 is SASEGT. This chain's CDR3 is CASIPAYQETQYF. In DNA, the CDR3 is TGTGCCAGCATACCAGCGTACCAAGAGACCCAGTACTTC.

This chain joins TRBV5-6 and TRBJ1-3; possibly TRBD1 for D (6 bases). Trimming pared 4 bases from V and 4 bases from J, leaving 27 bases between. Germline V gives CDR1 SGHDT, CDR2 YYEEEE. The CDR3 has 19 amino acids. The CDR3 DNA reads TGTGCCAGCAGCGGGGGGCCCGGGGCCTTGGCATACCCAGGAAACACCATATATTTT. It codes for CASSGGPGALAYPGNTIYF.

CDR3 nucleotide sequence: TGTGCCAGCAACCCCAGCGGGAGTCAGACCCAGTACTTC. It codes for CASNPSGSQTQYF. V and J are TRBV6-1 and TRBJ2-5, with 8 bases lining up with TRBD2. V trimming: 7 bases; J trimming: 6 bases; junction bases outside the gene matches: 7. The CDR3 contains 13 residues. In germline, CDR1 is MNHNS, CDR2 SASEGT.

The rearrangement uses TRBV2 and TRBJ2-1; D tentatively reads TRBD1 or TRBD2 (6 bases each). The CDR3 totals 15 residues. Germline lookup yields CDR1 SNHLY and CDR2 FYNNEI. The ends were cut back, 2 bases at V and 3 bases at J, with 11 bases in the middle. This CDR3 is CASSERGEDYNEQFF. CDR3 in DNA: TGTGCCAGCAGTGAAAGGGGGGAGGACTACAATGAGCAGTTCTTC.

The chain is built from TRBV19 and TRBJ2-1; 9 bases match TRBD2. The junction had 6 bases not matched to a gene; V was cut back by 6 bases and J by 9 bases. This CDR3 contains 13 residues. Germline V gene lookup returns CDR1 LNHDA and CDR2 SQIVND (reference sequence). The CDR3 spells CASRREGPSEQFF. CDR3 DNA: TGTGCCAGTAGGCGGGAGGGCCCGTCTGAGCAGTTCTTC.

Comments on this clone: One junction end disagrees with the germline gene, perhaps due to a read error. J is TRBJ2-7 and V is TRBV7-9; TRBD2 matches at 8 bases. The CDR3 is made up of 15 amino acids. CDR1 is SEHNR, CDR2 FQNEAQ, per germline (reference sequence). The CDR3 spells CASSLTAGESSEQYF. Written as DNA, the CDR3 is TGTGCCAGCAGCTTAACAGCGGGAGAATCCTCCGAGCAGTACTTC.

The chain employs TRBV4-3 and TRBJ2-1; 9 nucleotides align to TRBD2. The germline CDR1 and CDR2 sequences are LGHNA and YSLEER. Losses at the gene ends were 1 base for V and 10 bases for J; bases not matched to a gene: 11. CDR3 length: 16 amino acids. The CDR3 DNA reads as TGCGCCAGCAGCCAAGGACAGATAGCGGGAGAATTCGAGCAGTTCTTC. It encodes CASSQGQIAGEFEQFF.

V usage is TRBV11-2 and J usage is TRBJ2-1; 10 nucleotides line up with TRBD2. CDR1 SGHAT and CDR2 FQNNGV come from the germline V gene. The CDR3 spans 15 residues. Germline trimming cut 2 bases from V and 9 bases from J; bases unmatched to any gene: 7. The DNA for the CDR3 is TGTGCCAGCAGCTTACTAGCGGGAGTTTTGGGTGAGCAGTTCTTC. Amino acid sequence: CASSLLAGVLGEQFF.

The V call is TRBV6-1, the J call TRBJ2-2; D uncertain. V was clipped by 8 bases and J by 4 bases, with 11 bases between them. The CDR3 is 13 residues long. Germline V lookup: CDR1 MNHNS, CDR2 SASEGT. This chain's CDR3 is CASRVSPTGELFF. The CDR3 DNA reads as TGTGCCAGCCGGGTGAGCCCCACCGGGGAGCTGTTTTTT.

Concerning this clone itself: One end of the junction is discordant with germline, which a read error may explain. The CDR3 bases are TGTGCCAGCAGTAACGCCGACAGGGACAAAGGTTTT. Amino acids: CASSNADRDKGF. V gene TRBV28 combines with J gene TRBJ1-4; 7 nucleotides match TRBD1. Germline CDR1 reads MDHEN; CDR2 reads SYDVKM. This CDR3 spans 12 amino acids.

The J gene is TRBJ2-1, the V gene TRBV7-2; 8 positions agree with TRBD2. V lost 5 bases and J lost 4; bases outside the gene matches: 13. There are 17 residues in the CDR3. From germline, CDR1 is SGHTA and CDR2 FQGNSA. CDR3 nucleotide sequence: TGTGCCAGCAGCCCCGTGGGGACTAGGGGGATATACAATGAGCAGTTCTTC. It is translated as CASSPVGTRGIYNEQFF.

This clone has only one observation. The V call is TRBV7-9, the J call TRBJ2-1; either TRBD1 or TRBD2 may supply D (6 bases each). V lost 8 bases, J lost 2 bases, and 13 bases lay in between. The CDR3 runs 14 residues. The germline V gene encodes CDR1 SEHNR and CDR2 FQNEAQ (reference sequence). Written as DNA, the CDR3 is TGTGCCAGCGGGCGGGACAACGCCTACAATGAGCAGTTCTTC. It encodes CASGRDNAYNEQFF.